The source of this TCR beta chain is a study of Ad26.COV2.S vaccination and SARS-CoV-2 variants (TCRdb year 2021). Broadly, across the study: Donors in the vaccine arm were drawn from COV1001, a multicentre, randomized, double-blind, placebo-controlled phase I-IIa trial testing Ad26.COV2.S in healthy adults. Trial participants were randomized into five groups of five, in which low-dose or high-dose Ad26.COV2.S was given once or twice, or placebo was given on both occasions. Ad26.COV2.S was administered intramuscularly at 5 x 10^10 or 1 x 10^11 viral particles, either as a single shot or as two shots given 56 days apart. Investigators did not know the trial group allocation while performing experiments and assessing outcomes. TCRbeta repertoire sequencing served as the tool for gauging how specific and how broad the SARS-CoV-2-reactive T cell receptors were following Ad26.COV2.S vaccination. A total of some 30 samples were included in the TCR-sequenced set, comprising some 20 Ad26.COV2.S vaccine recipients, 5 placebo recipients and 8 SARS-CoV-2 convalescent individuals. The study at large found these results: Substantial breadth of spike-specific CD8+ and CD4+ T cell responses was reported after vaccination. Vaccine and placebo recipients had similar non-spike TCR breadth, a finding consistent with the vaccine containing only spike. Compared with placebo recipients, Ad26.COV2.S recipients showed higher spike-specific TCR breadth (P = 0.0014). According to the authors, total T cell responses may have been underestimated by the TCR breadth and depth analyses. The study was not powered for comparison of responses between vaccine doses or regimens.

TCRbeta CDR3 regions were sequenced with the immunoSEQ Assay. After extraction, genomic DNA underwent amplification by bias-controlled multiplex PCR, followed by high-throughput sequencing. The study's own analysis went as follows. To quantify the absolute abundance of each unique TCRbeta CDR3 region, sequences were collapsed and filtered. T cell fraction was estimated by normalizing TCRbeta template counts to usable DNA, with usable DNA measured through amplification of reference genes found in all nucleated cells. Repertoire TCRs were annotated as SARS-CoV-2-specific by exact matching of V gene, CDR3 amino acid sequence and J gene to a known reactive TCR set. The reference SARS-CoV-2 TCR set was obtained from MIRA and was filtered for enrichment in COVID-19-positive ImmuneCODE repertoires, whereby public or cross-reactive TCRs were removed. Using the MIRA antigens, annotated TCRs were further analysed by specific ORF or by position within an ORF. Depth was the summed frequency of annotated unique rearrangements, while breadth was defined as annotated unique rearrangements over total unique productive rearrangements. Two-sided Wilcoxon rank-sum tests were used to compare TCR breadth between groups. Drawn from immuneACCESS, this table holds only the in-frame rearrangements with V and J called that TCRdb kept. Clones are partly lost; checked studies trace under half to an unresolved V gene and leave the rest unexplained. V and J calls plus clone size are reproduced from that table; the DNA served to infer D and trimming. The sample includes about 400,000 clones, with about 89% observed a single time. 1.5% to 2% of the sample is taken by the ten largest.

As to this clone: The antigen it recognizes is unknown. Base-call qualities are not available, and no considerably larger clone is one nucleotide away. The same CDR3 can be traced to other DNA sequences in this sample.

This specimen's treatment or condition label, per the study, means: around 19 received Ad26.COV2.S at low or high dose, single or two shots; about 5 received placebo; per-sample allocation not given. Repertoires of vaccine and placebo recipients were sequenced from samples collected on day 63 after the first injection. Between 29 July and 7 August 2020, Cohort 1b enrolled 25 adults aged 18-55 years at one site in Boston, USA. Ad26.COV2.S consisted of a replication-incompetent adenovirus type 26 vector by which a prefusion-stabilized SARS-CoV-2 spike protein from the original Wuhan strain was expressed. The clonotype was recovered from a person between 18 and 59 years old who received the Ad26.COV2.S COVID-19 vaccine or a placebo. The sample in question was peripheral blood, obtained in a trial of Ad26.COV2.S vaccine versus placebo.

The DNA is as follows: TGTGCCAGCAGTGAAGGCAACTATGGCTACACCTTC. This translates into CASSEGNYGYTF. The chain couples TRBV6-1 to TRBJ1-2; the D gene lacks a confident call. Trimming costs V 1 base and J 2 bases, and their ends lie 2 bases apart. Measured from the cysteine to the phenylalanine, the CDR3 is 12 residues long. Only the CDR3 DNA stays, 36 bases, in frame from base 1. From the germline V gene, CDR1 is MNHNS and CDR2 is SASEGT.